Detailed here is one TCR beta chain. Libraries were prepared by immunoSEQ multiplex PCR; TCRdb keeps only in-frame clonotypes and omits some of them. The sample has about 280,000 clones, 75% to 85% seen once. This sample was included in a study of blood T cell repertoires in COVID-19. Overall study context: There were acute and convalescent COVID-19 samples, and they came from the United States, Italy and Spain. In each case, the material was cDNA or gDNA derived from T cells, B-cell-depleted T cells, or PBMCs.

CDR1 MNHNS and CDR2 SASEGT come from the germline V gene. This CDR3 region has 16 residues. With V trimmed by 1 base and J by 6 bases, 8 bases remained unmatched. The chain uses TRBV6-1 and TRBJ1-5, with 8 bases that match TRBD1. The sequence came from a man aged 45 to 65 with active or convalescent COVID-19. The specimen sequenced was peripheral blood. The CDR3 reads CASSEDPRRGLQPQHF. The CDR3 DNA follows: TGTGCCAGCAGTGAAGATCCCCGCAGGGGGCTTCAGCCCCAGCATTTT.